This entry lists 16 T cell receptor beta chains sequenced from one sample in a study of CD8 T cells in Susac syndrome. RNA totalling roughly 0.45 to 1 ug underwent reverse transcription with random hexamers. A single record per CDR3 protein comes from TCRdb applying MiXCR to the immunoSEQ multiplex PCR reads. The sample comprises 50,000 to 65,000 distinct CDR3 sequences, roughly nine tenths of which are singletons, and approximately 0.21% rests with the top ten. Sequencing was done on a sample of CD8+ T cells from PBMCs. These receptors all come from a human donor in good health.

V is TRBV4-1 and J is TRBJ1-2; D not resolved. V lost 0 bases to trimming and J lost 5 bases, with 16 bases between them. CDR3 size: 16 residues. Germline V gene sequence: CDR1 MGHRA, CDR2 YSYEKL. DNA for the CDR3: TGCGCCAGCAGCCAAGATAAGGCTCCGCTTCATTATGGCTACACCTTC. Residues: CASSQDKAPLHYGYTF.

This chain connects TRBV10-3 to TRBJ2-5, with TRBD1 matching over 7 bases. The CDR3 runs to 15 residues. V dropped 3 bases and J dropped 1; count of bases not matched to a gene: 5. From germline, CDR1 is ENHRY and CDR2 SYGVKD. The chain's CDR3 is CAISERAGGQETQYF. The DNA of the CDR3 is TGTGCCATCAGTGAACGGGCAGGGGGCCAAGAGACCCAGTACTTC.

The rearrangement joins TRBV6-1 to TRBJ1-5, with unresolved D. Trimming took off 1 base at V and 5 bases at J, with 15 bases between the two ends. The CDR3 covers 16 residues. Germline-derived CDR1 and CDR2 are MNHNS and SASEGT. The CDR3 here is CASSEVVLVDHQPQHF. The CDR3 DNA sequence: TGTGCCAGCAGTGAAGTCGTGCTAGTAGACCATCAGCCCCAGCATTTT.

This clonotype was found a few times. The chain links TRBV4-1 to TRBJ1-2; TRBD1 is a possible D gene (6 bases). CDR3 size: 12 residues. In germline, CDR1 is MGHRA, CDR2 YSYEKL. The germline V and J ends were trimmed by 9 bases and 4 bases, with 12 bases remaining between them. The CDR3 bases are TGCGCCAGTTATAAAGGGGGCTATGGCTACACCTTC. Translation: CASYKGGYGYTF.

The chain recombines TRBV20-1 with TRBJ2-3; 8 positions agree with TRBD2. The CDR3 length is 15 residues. Unmatched junction bases numbered 8, after V lost 1 base and J lost 5 bases. Germline V gene lookup returns CDR1 DFQATT and CDR2 SNEGSKA (reference sequence). The CDR3 protein is CSARGSPGGKDTQYF. CDR3 nucleotides: TGCAGTGCTAGAGGGAGCCCGGGGGGGAAAGATACGCAGTATTTT.

This chain links TRBV15 with TRBJ2-7; 8 bases are a match to TRBD1. Germline V gene sequence: CDR1 LNHNV, CDR2 YYDKDF (reference sequence). The CDR3 loop spans 14 amino acids. V lost 0 bases, J lost 2 bases, and 0 bases stayed unmatched. The CDR3 loop reads CATSREDRAYEQYF. The CDR3 DNA reads TGTGCCACCAGCAGAGAGGACAGGGCCTACGAGCAGTACTTC.

This clonotype was seen only a few times. The chain is built from TRBV9 and TRBJ2-7; 9 bases are a match to TRBD1. V gave up 0 bases and J gave up 1 base; unmatched junction bases: 2. Germline values: CDR1 SGDLS, CDR2 YYNGEE. The CDR3 spans 15 residues. CDR3 amino acids: CASSVDGTGSYEQYF. In nucleotides, the CDR3 is TGTGCCAGCAGCGTAGATGGGACAGGGTCCTACGAGCAGTACTTC.

The V and J genes are TRBV4-2 and TRBJ2-7; TRBD1 aligns across 7 bases. This CDR3 is built from 15 residues. Germline V CDR1 and CDR2: LGHNA, YNFKEQ. V lost 3 bases, J lost 3 bases, and 8 bases stayed unmatched. CDR3 sequence (DNA): TGTGCCAGCAGCCACCAGACAGGGTCCCTCTACGAGCAGTACTTC. It is translated as CASSHQTGSLYEQYF.

The J gene is TRBJ2-1, the V gene TRBV7-9; the match to TRBD1 covers 8 bases. The CDR3 is made up of 16 amino acids. V shed 1 base, J shed 5 bases, and the junction held 7 bases outside the gene matches. The germline CDR1 and CDR2 sequences are SEHNR and FQNEAQ (reference sequence). CDR3 nucleotides: TGTGCCAGCAGCTTAGTTTCAGGGGGCGACGACAATGAGCAGTTCTTC. Translation gives CASSLVSGGDDNEQFF. Based on the CDR3 plus reference TRBV7-9 and TRBJ2-1, the full variable domain is DTGVSQNPRHKITKRGQNVTFRCDPISEHNRLYWYRQTLGQGPEFLTYFQNEAQLEKSRLLSDRFSAERPKGSFSTLEIQRTEQGDSAMYLCASSLVSGGDDNEQFFGPGTRLTVL.

This clonotype showed up just a few times. The rearrangement uses TRBV9 and TRBJ2-7; 7 bases align to TRBD2. Germline assignment: CDR1 SGDLS and CDR2 YYNGEE. V was pared by 4 bases and J by 6 bases, with 13 bases of the junction left unmatched. The CDR3 is 15 residues long. CDR3 amino acids: CASSRSGDALGEQYF. CDR3 bases: TGTGCCAGCAGCCGGAGCGGGGACGCCTTAGGCGAGCAGTACTTC.

The chain links TRBV10-2 to TRBJ1-1; the match to TRBD1 covers 11 bases. J lost 5 bases, V lost 0 bases, and 2 bases had no gene match. From germline, CDR1 is WSHSY and CDR2 SAAADI. The CDR3 totals 15 residues. CDR3 in amino acids: CASSESGQGGTEAFF. In DNA, the CDR3 is TGCGCCAGCAGTGAGTCGGGACAGGGGGGAACTGAAGCTTTCTTT.

The chain joins TRBV7-7 to TRBJ2-6; D possibly corresponds to TRBD2 (5 bases). Germline values: CDR1 SSHAT, CDR2 FNYEAQ (reference sequence). The CDR3 sequence is 19 residues long. V lost 5 bases and J 0 bases, leaving 20 bases between the germline ends. CDR3 coding DNA: TGTGCCAGCAGCCCAAAAAGCGTCGGGATCATCTCTGGGGCCAACGTCCTGACTTTC. Amino acid sequence: CASSPKSVGIISGANVLTF.

The V gene is TRBV2, the J gene TRBJ2-1; the match to TRBD1 covers 10 bases. V was pared by 5 bases and J by 5 bases, with 3 bases of the junction left unmatched. The CDR3 runs 14 residues. Looked up from germline, CDR1 is SNHLY and CDR2 is FYNNEI. DNA of the CDR3: TGTGCCAGCAGTCCGGGACAGGGGAACAATGAGCAGTTCTTC. Translation gives CASSPGQGNNEQFF. Supplemented by reference TRBV2 and TRBJ2-1, the full variable domain reads EPEVTQTPSHQVTQMGQEVILRCVPISNHLYFYWYRQILGQKVEFLVSFYNNEISEKSEIFDDQFSVERPDGSNFTLKIRSTKLEDSAMYFCASSPGQGNNEQFFGPGTRLTVL.

The chain couples TRBV29-1 to TRBJ1-4; no reliable D call. The CDR3 is made up of 10 amino acids. Trimming stripped 7 bases from V and 6 bases from J, with 6 bases between. The germline CDR1 and CDR2 sequences are SQVTM and ANQGSEA. The CDR3 DNA follows: TGCAGCGGTGGAGATGAAAAACTGTTTTTT. Protein sequence: CSGGDEKLFF. Combining the CDR3 with reference TRBV29-1 and TRBJ1-4 gives the whole variable domain SAVISQKPSRDICQRGTSLTIQCQVDSQVTMMFWYRQQPGQSLTLIATANQGSEATYESGFVIDKFPISRPNLTFSTLTVSNMSPEDSSIYLCSGGDEKLFFGSGTQLSVL.

This sequence joins TRBV7-2 and TRBJ2-3, with D hard to call. The CDR3 totals 15 residues. CDR1 is SGHTA, CDR2 FQGNSA, per germline. V was pared by 5 bases and J by 5 bases, with 17 bases between. Written as DNA, the CDR3 is TGTGCCAGCAGCCCCTCCATCGGACGAAAAGATACGCAGTATTTT. It specifies CASSPSIGRKDTQYF.

The V and J genes are TRBV29-1 and TRBJ2-1, with D perhaps matching TRBD1 (6 bases). Between the trimmed V and J ends, which lost 1 base and 5 bases, there was a span of 24 bases. Germline CDR1 SQVTM, CDR2 ANQGSEA. There are 18 residues in the CDR3. The CDR3: CSVEANEWGQYQHNEQFF. The CDR3 bases are TGCAGCGTTGAAGCCAATGAGTGGGGGCAGTATCAACACAATGAGCAGTTCTTC.